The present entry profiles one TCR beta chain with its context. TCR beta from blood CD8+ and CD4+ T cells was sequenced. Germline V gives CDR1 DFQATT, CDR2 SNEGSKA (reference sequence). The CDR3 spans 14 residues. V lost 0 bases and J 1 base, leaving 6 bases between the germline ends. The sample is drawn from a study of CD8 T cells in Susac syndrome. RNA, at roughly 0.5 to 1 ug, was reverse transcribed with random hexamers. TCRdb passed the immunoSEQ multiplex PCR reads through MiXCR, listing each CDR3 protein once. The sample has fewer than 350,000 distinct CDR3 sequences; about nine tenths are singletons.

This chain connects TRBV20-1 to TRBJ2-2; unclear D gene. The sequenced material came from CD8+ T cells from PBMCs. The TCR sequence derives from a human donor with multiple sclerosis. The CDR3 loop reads CSARDFVNTGELFF. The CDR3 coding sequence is TGCAGTGCTAGAGATTTCGTGAACACCGGGGAGCTGTTTTTT.